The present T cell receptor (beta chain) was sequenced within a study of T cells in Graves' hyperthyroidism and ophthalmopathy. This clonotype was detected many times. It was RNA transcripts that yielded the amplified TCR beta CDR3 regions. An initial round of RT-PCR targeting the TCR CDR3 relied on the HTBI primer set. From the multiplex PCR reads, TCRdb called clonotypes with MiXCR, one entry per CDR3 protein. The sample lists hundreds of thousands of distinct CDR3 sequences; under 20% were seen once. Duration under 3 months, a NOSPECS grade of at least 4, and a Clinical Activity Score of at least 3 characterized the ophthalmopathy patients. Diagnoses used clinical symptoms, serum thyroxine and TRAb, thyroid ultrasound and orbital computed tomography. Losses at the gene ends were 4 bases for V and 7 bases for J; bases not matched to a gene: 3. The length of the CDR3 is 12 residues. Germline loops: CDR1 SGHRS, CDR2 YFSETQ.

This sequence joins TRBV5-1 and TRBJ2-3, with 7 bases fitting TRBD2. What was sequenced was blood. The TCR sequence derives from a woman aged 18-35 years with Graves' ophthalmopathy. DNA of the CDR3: TGCGCCAGCAGCACCGGGAGGAATACGCAGTATTTT. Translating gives CASSTGRNTQYF. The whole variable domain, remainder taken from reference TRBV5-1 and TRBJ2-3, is KAGVTQTPRYLIKTRGQQVTLSCSPISGHRSVSWYQQTPGQGLQFLFEYFSETQRNKGNFPGRFSGRQFSNSRSEMNVSTLELGDSALYLCASSTGRNTQYFGPGTRLTVL.